Listed below are T cell receptor beta chains from one sample, sequenced in a study of shared clonotypes between healthy human individuals. The assay was immunoSEQ multiplex PCR, and TCRdb's table has in-frame clones only and misses some. The sample lists millions of clones, approximately 95% occurring once. Sequencing was carried out using naive CD4+ T cells sorted from blood. The receptors shown here come from a young man in good health. CDR3s include the opening cysteine and the closing phenylalanine or tryptophan. D genes are given only for firm matches. The size of a clone is reported for some rows only, either as once, few or many, or as a class for expanded clones.

v_gene	d_gene	abundance	j_gene	CDR3aa	CDR3nt
TRBV18	TRBD2	.	TRBJ2-7	CASSPPVAAGLYEQYF	TGTGCCAGCTCACCACCTGTGGCAGCGGGATTGTACGAGCAGTACTTC
TRBV2	TRBD1	.	TRBJ2-7	CASSNNRGTYEQYF	TGTGCCAGCAGCAATAACAGGGGTACCTACGAGCAGTACTTC
TRBV18	.	.	TRBJ2-3	CASSPPSGSVRTDTQYF	TGTGCCAGCTCACCACCGTCGGGGTCGGTAAGGACAGATACGCAGTATTTT
TRBV29-1	TRBD2	.	TRBJ2-1	CSVRTAGAEGWGYNEQFF	TGCAGCGTCCGAACCGCGGGAGCAGAAGGGTGGGGCTACAATGAGCAGTTCTTC
TRBV30	.	.	TRBJ1-6	CAWRAGGGGSPLHF	TGTGCCTGGAGGGCAGGCGGTGGTGGTTCACCCCTCCACTTT
TRBV5-1	.	.	TRBJ1-6	CASSDRRTVNSPLHF	TGCGCCAGCAGCGACAGGAGGACCGTTAATTCACCCCTCCACTTT
TRBV5-1	TRBD1	many	TRBJ1-1	CASSRQGANTEAFF	TGCGCCAGCAGCCGTCAGGGGGCCAACACTGAAGCTTTCTTT
TRBV7-7	.	.	TRBJ2-1	CASSLLSVGSNEQFF	TGTGCTAGCAGCCTTTTATCTGTAGGCAGCAATGAGCAGTTCTTC
TRBV6-6	.	once	TRBJ1-1	CASSPREPSKAFF	TGTGCCAGCAGTCCCCGGGAGCCTTCAAAAGCTTTCTTT
TRBV10-3	.	.	TRBJ2-5	CAIKDDRGETQYF	TGTGCCATCAAAGACGACCGGGGAGAGACCCAGTACTTC
TRBV4-1	TRBD2	.	TRBJ2-5	CASSTAGIGETQYF	TGCGCCAGCAGCACAGCGGGGATAGGTGAGACCCAGTACTTC